This T cell receptor beta chain was recovered during a study of blood T cell repertoires in COVID-19. Looking at the study overall: Material from acute and convalescent COVID-19 was sourced from the United States, Italy and Spain. Sources were T cells, B-cell-depleted T cells, or PBMCs; the material itself was cDNA or gDNA.

Authors' data handling: Reference gene primers were amplified, and this amplification served to estimate nucleated cell counts. Sequencing used immunoSEQ multiplex PCR; TCRdb keeps in-frame clones, though not all of them. V and J calls and clone size are given by that table; D and trimming were obtained from the DNA. The sample shows around 170,000 clones, about four fifths of them seen only once. From germline, CDR1 is ENHRY and CDR2 SYGVKD. The CDR3 runs to 17 residues. V was shortened by 2 bases and J by 0 bases, with 14 bases between the two germline ends. The material sequenced was peripheral blood. The rearrangement uses TRBV10-3 and TRBJ1-3; D is perhaps TRBD1 (5 bases). The receptor was derived from a man between 65 and 85 years old with active or convalescent COVID-19. The CDR3 sequence is CAISEPLGGSSGNTIYF. DNA for the CDR3: TGTGCCATCAGTGAGCCCCTGGGGGGATCCTCTGGAAACACCATATATTTT.